This T cell receptor (beta chain) appears in the sequencing data of a study of patients and donors after allogeneic stem cell transplantation. TCRdb processed the RT-PCR reads anew with MiXCR; each CDR3 protein has one entry. The table records about a million distinct CDR3 sequences, over 15% of them present only once. V was trimmed by 4 bases and J by 8 bases, leaving 18 bases between them. From germline, CDR1 is SGHTS and CDR2 YDEGEE. The CDR3 is 14 amino acids. The V gene is TRBV5-8, the J gene TRBJ1-2; tentative D call: TRBD1 (6 bases). Sample: blood, either unsorted or a sorted T cell fraction (not recorded which). The receptor comes from a human donor who was either an allogeneic HSCT recipient or a stem cell or donor lymphocyte infusion donor (not recorded which). It is not recorded whose cells these are; they may come from a transplant donor. DNA of the CDR3: TGTGCCAGCAGCGGGACACCCAGATATAGCGGCTACACCTTC. Translated: CASSGTPRYSGYTF.